The source of this T cell receptor beta chain is a study of cytomegalovirus exposure and HLA in healthy donors. Primers: 60 Vbeta forward and 13 Jbeta reverse. Generated by immunoSEQ multiplex PCR, the TCRdb table keeps only in-frame clones and is missing some. This table has about 120,000 clones, more than 65% appearing once. V was pared by 6 bases and J by 3 bases, with 4 bases of the junction left unmatched. CDR3 length: 14 amino acids. Germline CDR1 reads MNHEY; CDR2 reads SMNVEV (reference sequence). This clone appeared once. The chain carries TRBV27 and TRBJ1-4; 7 nucleotides agree with TRBD1. The material sequenced was PBMCs. The clonotype was recovered from a man aged 18 to 30 in good health and CMV-seropositive. The DNA of the CDR3 is TGTGCCAGCAGGACAGGGATGGCTAATGAAAAACTGTTTTTT. Its translation: CASRTGMANEKLFF.